The 20 T cell receptor beta chains reported below all come from one sample, sequenced in a study of blood T cell repertoires in COVID-19. This table comes from immunoSEQ multiplex PCR, and its TCRdb copy is limited to in-frame clones, with some not included. The sample lists over 40,000 clones, more than 70% occurring once. Sequenced: peripheral blood. The receptors shown here come from a human donor in a cohort sampled during active COVID-19.

This chain uses TRBV30 with TRBJ1-4, with TRBD1 matching over 9 bases. This CDR3 is built from 15 residues. Per germline, CDR1 GTSNPN and CDR2 SVGIG (reference sequence). V lost 3 bases to trimming and J lost 10 bases; unmatched junction nucleotides: 12. As DNA, the CDR3 is TGTGCCTGGAGCCTCCCGGGACAGGGTTGGGCAAAACTGTTTTTT. It codes for CAWSLPGQGWAKLFF.

The rearrangement joins TRBV6-6 to TRBJ1-4; D is perhaps TRBD1 (6 bases). The V and J ends lost 6 bases and 7 bases respectively, with 12 bases between them. Germline lookup yields CDR1 MNHNY and CDR2 SVGAGI (reference sequence). The CDR3 spans 13 residues. CDR3 coding DNA: TGTGCCAGCAGACCCGACAGGTCTGAAAAACTGTTTTTT. Translated: CASRPDRSEKLFF.

In its sample, this clone was seen once. The chain recombines TRBV5-1 with TRBJ2-3, with 8 bases that match TRBD2. Germline values: CDR1 SGHRS, CDR2 YFSETQ. The CDR3 has 17 residues. J was trimmed by 5 bases and V by 3 bases; bases with no gene match: 14. The CDR3: CASSSTYMGLAGDTQYF. For the CDR3, the DNA is TGCGCCAGCAGCTCCACTTATATGGGGCTAGCGGGAGATACGCAGTATTTT.

This clone was detected once. The CDR3 DNA reads TGCGCCAGCAGCTTTTCAACAGGTCTTAGGGGGGAGACCCAGTACTTC. It specifies CASSFSTGLRGETQYF. V gene TRBV5-1 combines with J gene TRBJ2-5; a possible D gene is TRBD1 (6 bases). The CDR3 has 16 amino acids. Germline CDR1 is SGHRS and CDR2 is YFSETQ. V lost 2 bases to trimming and J lost 5 bases, with 19 bases between them. Based on the CDR3 plus reference TRBV5-1 and TRBJ2-5, the full variable domain is KAGVTQTPRYLIKTRGQQVTLSCSPISGHRSVSWYQQTPGQGLQFLFEYFSETQRNKGNFPGRFSGRQFSNSRSEMNVSTLELGDSALYLCASSFSTGLRGETQYFGPGTRLLVL.

V usage is TRBV30 and J usage is TRBJ1-1; D call uncertain. From germline, CDR1 is GTSNPN and CDR2 SVGIG (reference sequence). The CDR3 loop spans 11 amino acids. V was clipped by 0 bases and J by 8 bases, with 7 bases between them. CDR3: CAWSVHPEAFF. The CDR3, as DNA: TGTGCCTGGAGTGTACACCCCGAAGCTTTCTTT.

The CDR3 sequence: CASSRTAVGGPGELFF. The CDR3 coding sequence is TGTGCCAGCAGCCGAACGGCAGTTGGGGGCCCCGGGGAGCTGTTTTTT. The chain carries TRBV3-1 (or the pseudogene TRBV3-2) and TRBJ2-2, with D possibly TRBD1 on 6 matching bases. Trimming left V 4 bases short and J 6 bases short, with 18 bases between. Germline V gene lookup returns CDR1 LGHDT and CDR2 YNNKEL (reference sequence). The CDR3 contains 16 residues.

V gene TRBV27 combines with J gene TRBJ2-3, with 11 nucleotides matching TRBD2. CDR3 length: 14 amino acids. J gave up 1 base and V 8 bases, and 2 bases lay outside the gene matches. Germline values: CDR1 MNHEY, CDR2 SMNVEV (reference sequence). As DNA, the CDR3 is TGTGCCAGCCAACTAGCGGGGGGCACAGATACGCAGTATTTT. It encodes CASQLAGGTDTQYF.

The rearrangement links TRBV5-1 to TRBJ1-4, with 7 positions matching TRBD1. CDR3 length equals 12 residues. Unmatched junction bases numbered 1, after V lost 4 bases and J lost 7 bases. Germline values: CDR1 SGHRS, CDR2 YFSETQ. The chain's CDR3 is CASSRDSEKLFF. The CDR3 coding sequence is TGCGCCAGCAGCCGGGACAGTGAAAAACTGTTTTTT. Drawing the rest from reference TRBV5-1 and TRBJ1-4, the complete variable domain is KAGVTQTPRYLIKTRGQQVTLSCSPISGHRSVSWYQQTPGQGLQFLFEYFSETQRNKGNFPGRFSGRQFSNSRSEMNVSTLELGDSALYLCASSRDSEKLFFGSGTQLSVL.

The rearrangement joins TRBV4-1 to TRBJ1-6; 7 bases are shared with TRBD1. From germline, CDR1 is MGHRA and CDR2 YSYEKL. The CDR3 sequence is 19 residues long. After removal of 4 bases from V and 3 bases from J, the junction contained 15 bases not matched to a gene. The CDR3: CASSPRDSLSRLYNSPLHF. CDR3 coding DNA: TGCGCCAGCAGCCCCCGGGACAGCCTTAGCCGACTCTATAATTCACCCCTCCACTTT.

The chain joins TRBV6-5 to TRBJ2-7; 7 bases map to TRBD1. Germline assignment: CDR1 MNHEY and CDR2 SVGAGI. Unmatched junction bases numbered 2, after V lost 3 bases and J lost 0 bases. The CDR3 length is 14 residues. The CDR3 loop reads CASSYRDSSYEQYF. As DNA, the CDR3 is TGTGCCAGCAGTTATAGGGACAGCTCCTACGAGCAGTACTTC.

The chain has TRBV5-4 and TRBJ1-1; 7 positions match TRBD1. Trimming cost V 0 bases and J 3 bases; bases outside gene matches: 5. Germline loops: CDR1 SGHNT, CDR2 YYREEE (reference sequence). CDR3 length: 15 residues. CDR3 sequence (DNA): TGTGCCAGCAGCTTGGGGGCAGGGGGATACACTGAAGCTTTCTTT. It encodes CASSLGAGGYTEAFF.

Notes on this clone: A much larger clone differs from this one at a single base, so this may be a read error. Different DNA sequences within this sample yield the same CDR3. The gene calls are TRBV7-9 and TRBJ2-3; 9 bases are shared with TRBD1. Germline V gene sequence: CDR1 SEHNR, CDR2 FQNEAQ (reference sequence). V was clipped by 4 bases and J by 2 bases; unmatched bases: 4. This CDR3 has 15 residues. The CDR3 loop is CASSWGQGDTDTQYF. The CDR3 bases are TGTGCCAGCAGCTGGGGACAGGGAGACACAGATACGCAGTATTTT.

The chain links TRBV7-2 to TRBJ1-5; a weak D match, TRBD1 (6 bases). The germline gives CDR1 SGHTA, CDR2 FQGNSA. V was pared by 5 bases and J by 7 bases, with 15 bases between. This CDR3 has 14 amino acids. CDR3 residues: CASSLRGGPQPQHF. CDR3 coding DNA: TGTGCCAGCAGCCTTCGCGGGGGGCCCCAGCCCCAGCATTTT. Variable domain in full (rest from reference TRBV7-2 and TRBJ1-5): GAGVSQSPSNKVTEKGKDVELRCDPISGHTALYWYRQSLGQGLEFLIYFQGNSAPDKSGLPSDRFSAERTGGSVSTLTIQRTQQEDSAVYLCASSLRGGPQPQHFGDGTRLSIL.

This chain uses TRBV19 with TRBJ2-1, with TRBD2 as a possible D gene (6 bases). CDR1 and CDR2 (germline): LNHDA, SQIVND (reference sequence). V lost 6 bases, J lost 4 bases, and 10 bases lay in between. The CDR3 sequence is 13 residues long. The CDR3 region is CASRRSGYNEQFF. The CDR3 DNA reads as TGTGCCAGTAGGCGTAGCGGATACAATGAGCAGTTCTTC.

This clone was seen only a few times. The rearrangement uses TRBV5-1 and TRBJ1-6, with TRBD1 as a possible D gene (5 bases). V was cut by 4 bases and J by 7 bases, with 18 bases left in between. The CDR3 extends over 16 amino acids. From germline, CDR1 is SGHRS and CDR2 YFSETQ. CDR3 in amino acids: CASSLFRDSGNSPLHF. The DNA for the CDR3 is TGCGCCAGCAGCCTCTTCCGGGACTCGGGGAATTCACCCCTCCACTTT.

The V gene is TRBV5-5, the J gene TRBJ2-3, with a weak D call TRBD2 (6 bases). The CDR3 is 15 amino acids. The germline gives CDR1 SGHKS, CDR2 YYEKEE (reference sequence). V was cut by 6 bases and J by 4 bases, with 18 bases left in between. CDR3 DNA: TGTGCCAGCACCCATTGGGGGGAGAGGGCAGATACGCAGTATTTT. Translating it yields CASTHWGERADTQYF.

The chain joins TRBV6-4 to TRBJ2-1; 9 nucleotides line up with TRBD2. The germline gives CDR1 MRHNA, CDR2 SNTAGT. The CDR3 is made up of 15 amino acids. The trim removed 3 bases at V and 6 bases at J, leaving 6 bases unmatched. CDR3 coding DNA: TGTGCCAGCAGTGAAAGGCGGGGGGGCGTCAATGAGCAGTTCTTC. The encoded protein is CASSERRGGVNEQFF.

The V gene is TRBV5-4, the J gene TRBJ1-4, with D maybe TRBD1 (6 bases). Trimming stripped 3 bases from V and 7 bases from J, with 19 bases between. The CDR3 spans 16 residues. In germline, CDR1 is SGHNT, CDR2 YYREEE (reference sequence). DNA for the CDR3: TGTGCCAGCAGCTCGAGCCCGGACAGTTCTATTGAAAAACTGTTTTTT. As protein: CASSSSPDSSIEKLFF.

The V and J genes are TRBV6-2 or TRBV6-3 and TRBJ2-3; TRBD2 matches 8 bases. This CDR3 region has 16 residues. CDR1 is MNHEY and CDR2 is SVGEGT in the germline V gene. V shed 6 bases, J shed 3 bases, and the junction held 11 bases outside the gene matches. For the CDR3, the DNA is TGTGCCAGCAGCCCCCAACCTAGCGGGTGGACAGATACGCAGTATTTT. Translating gives CASSPQPSGWTDTQYF.

The chain employs TRBV9 and TRBJ2-5, with 9 bases identical to TRBD2. There are 16 residues in the CDR3. V trimming: 2 bases; J trimming: 5 bases; junction bases outside the gene matches: 10. Per the germline V gene, CDR1 is SGDLS and CDR2 is YYNGEE. Here the CDR3 reads CASSVMAGGPVETQYF. The CDR3 DNA follows: TGTGCCAGCAGCGTGATGGCGGGGGGGCCGGTTGAGACCCAGTACTTC. Variable domain in full (rest from reference TRBV9 and TRBJ2-5): DSGVTQTPKHLITATGQRVTLRCSPRSGDLSVYWYQQSLDQGLQFLIQYYNGEERAKGNILERFSAQQFPDLHSELNLSSLELGDSALYFCASSVMAGGPVETQYFGPGTRLLVL.